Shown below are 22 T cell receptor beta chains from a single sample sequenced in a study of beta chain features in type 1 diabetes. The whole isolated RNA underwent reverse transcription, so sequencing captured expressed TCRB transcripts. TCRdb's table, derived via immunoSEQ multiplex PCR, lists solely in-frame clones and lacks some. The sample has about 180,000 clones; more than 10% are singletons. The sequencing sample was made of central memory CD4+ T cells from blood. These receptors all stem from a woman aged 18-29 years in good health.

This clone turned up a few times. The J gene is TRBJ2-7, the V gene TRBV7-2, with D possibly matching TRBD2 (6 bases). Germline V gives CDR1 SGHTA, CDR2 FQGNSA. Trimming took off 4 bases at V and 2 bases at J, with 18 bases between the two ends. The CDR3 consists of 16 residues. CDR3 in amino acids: CASSSHLGGPTYEQYF. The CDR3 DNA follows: TGTGCCAGCAGCTCACACCTGGGGGGACCTACCTACGAGCAGTACTTC.

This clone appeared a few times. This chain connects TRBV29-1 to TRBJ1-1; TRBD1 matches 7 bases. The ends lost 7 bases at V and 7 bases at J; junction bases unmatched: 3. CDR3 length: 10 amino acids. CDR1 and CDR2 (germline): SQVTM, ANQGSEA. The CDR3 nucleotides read TGCAGCGCCGGGGACAGTGAAGCTTTCTTT. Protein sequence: CSAGDSEAFF.

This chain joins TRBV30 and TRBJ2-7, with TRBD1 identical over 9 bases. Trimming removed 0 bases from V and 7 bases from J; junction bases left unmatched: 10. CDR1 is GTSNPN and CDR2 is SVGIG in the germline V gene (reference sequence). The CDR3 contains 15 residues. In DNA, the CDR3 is TGTGCCTGGAGTGTAGCGGACAGGGGAGTTGGGGAGCAGTACTTC. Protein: CAWSVADRGVGEQYF.

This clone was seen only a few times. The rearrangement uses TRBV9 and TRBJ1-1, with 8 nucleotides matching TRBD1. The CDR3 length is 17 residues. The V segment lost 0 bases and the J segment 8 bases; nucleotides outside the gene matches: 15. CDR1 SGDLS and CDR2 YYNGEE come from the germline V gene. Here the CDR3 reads CASSVGSFGQGSTEAFF. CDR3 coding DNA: TGTGCCAGCAGCGTAGGCTCGTTCGGACAGGGATCTACCGAAGCTTTCTTT.

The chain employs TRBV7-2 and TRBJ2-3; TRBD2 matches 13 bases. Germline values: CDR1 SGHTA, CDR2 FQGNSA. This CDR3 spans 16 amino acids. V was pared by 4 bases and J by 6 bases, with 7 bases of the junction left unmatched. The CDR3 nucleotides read TGTGCCAGCAGCTCTGGGACTAGCGGGATTTTGGATACGCAGTATTTT. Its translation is CASSSGTSGILDTQYF.

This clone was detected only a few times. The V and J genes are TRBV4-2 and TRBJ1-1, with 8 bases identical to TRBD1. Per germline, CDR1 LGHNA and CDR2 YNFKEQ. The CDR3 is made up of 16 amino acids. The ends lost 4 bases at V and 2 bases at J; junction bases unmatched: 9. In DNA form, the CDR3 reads TGTGCCAGCAGCCTATATGGACAGGGAACCAACACTGAAGCTTTCTTT. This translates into CASSLYGQGTNTEAFF.

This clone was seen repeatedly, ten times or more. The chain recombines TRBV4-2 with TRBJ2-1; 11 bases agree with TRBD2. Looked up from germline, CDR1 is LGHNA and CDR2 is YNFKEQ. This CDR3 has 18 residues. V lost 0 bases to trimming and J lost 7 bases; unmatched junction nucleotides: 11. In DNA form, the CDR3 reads TGTGCCAGCAGCCAAGATTCGGGAACTAGCGGGAGACGGAATGAGCAGTTCTTC. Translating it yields CASSQDSGTSGRRNEQFF.

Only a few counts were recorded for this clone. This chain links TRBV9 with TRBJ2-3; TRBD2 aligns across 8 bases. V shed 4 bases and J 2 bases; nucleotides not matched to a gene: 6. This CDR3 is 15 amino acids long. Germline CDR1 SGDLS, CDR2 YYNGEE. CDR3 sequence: CASSRSGRNTDTQYF. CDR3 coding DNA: TGTGCCAGCAGCCGAAGCGGGAGAAACACAGATACGCAGTATTTT.

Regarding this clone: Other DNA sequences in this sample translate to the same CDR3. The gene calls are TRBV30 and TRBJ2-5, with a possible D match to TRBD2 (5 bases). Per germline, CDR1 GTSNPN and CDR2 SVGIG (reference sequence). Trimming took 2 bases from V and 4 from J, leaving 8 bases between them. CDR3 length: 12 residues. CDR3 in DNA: TGTGCCTGGAGTATCGGAGGAGAGACCCAGTACTTC. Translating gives CAWSIGGETQYF.

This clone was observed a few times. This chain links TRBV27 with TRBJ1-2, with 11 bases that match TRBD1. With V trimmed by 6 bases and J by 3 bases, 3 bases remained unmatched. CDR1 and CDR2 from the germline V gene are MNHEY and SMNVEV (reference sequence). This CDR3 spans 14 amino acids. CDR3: CASSQDRGHYGYTF. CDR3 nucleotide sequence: TGTGCCAGCAGCCAGGACAGGGGGCACTATGGCTACACCTTC.

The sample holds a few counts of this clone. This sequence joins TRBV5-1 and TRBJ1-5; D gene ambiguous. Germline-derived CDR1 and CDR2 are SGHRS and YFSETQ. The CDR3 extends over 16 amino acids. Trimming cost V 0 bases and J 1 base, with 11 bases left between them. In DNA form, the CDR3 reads TGCGCCAGCAGCTTGGACTCAGGTGGGAGCAATCAGCCCCAGCATTTT. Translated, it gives CASSLDSGGSNQPQHF.

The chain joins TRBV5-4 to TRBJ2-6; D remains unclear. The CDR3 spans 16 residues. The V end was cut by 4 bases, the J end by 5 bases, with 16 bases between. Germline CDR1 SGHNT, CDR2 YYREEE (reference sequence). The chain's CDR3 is CASSPTFSAWANVLTF. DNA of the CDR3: TGTGCCAGCAGCCCTACCTTCTCTGCCTGGGCCAACGTCCTGACTTTC.

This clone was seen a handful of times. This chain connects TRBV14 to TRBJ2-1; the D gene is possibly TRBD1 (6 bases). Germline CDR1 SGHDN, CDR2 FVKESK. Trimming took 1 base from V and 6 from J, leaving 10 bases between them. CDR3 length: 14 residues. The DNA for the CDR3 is TGTGCCAGCAGCCAAGTCCAGGGGCCCAATGAGCAGTTCTTC. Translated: CASSQVQGPNEQFF.

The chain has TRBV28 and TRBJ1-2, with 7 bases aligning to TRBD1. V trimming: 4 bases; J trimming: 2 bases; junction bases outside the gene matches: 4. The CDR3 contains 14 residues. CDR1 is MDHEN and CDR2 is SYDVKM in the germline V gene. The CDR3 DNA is TGTGCCAGCAGTTCCGGGGGACAGAACTATGGCTACACCTTC. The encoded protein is CASSSGGQNYGYTF.

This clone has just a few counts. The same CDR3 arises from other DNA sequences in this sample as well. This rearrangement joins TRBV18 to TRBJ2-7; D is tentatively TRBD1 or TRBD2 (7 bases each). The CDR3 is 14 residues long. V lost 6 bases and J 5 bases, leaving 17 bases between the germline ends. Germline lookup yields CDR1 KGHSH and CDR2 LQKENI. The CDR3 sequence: CASSPGGGLDEQYF. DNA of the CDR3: TGTGCCAGCTCGCCAGGGGGGGGTCTGGACGAGCAGTACTTC.

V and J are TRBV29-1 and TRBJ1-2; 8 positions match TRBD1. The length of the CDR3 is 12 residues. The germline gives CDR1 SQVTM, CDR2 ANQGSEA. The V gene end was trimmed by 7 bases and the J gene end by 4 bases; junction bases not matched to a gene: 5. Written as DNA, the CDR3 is TGCAGCGCCCAGGGGGCTGGCTATGGCTACACCTTC. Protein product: CSAQGAGYGYTF.

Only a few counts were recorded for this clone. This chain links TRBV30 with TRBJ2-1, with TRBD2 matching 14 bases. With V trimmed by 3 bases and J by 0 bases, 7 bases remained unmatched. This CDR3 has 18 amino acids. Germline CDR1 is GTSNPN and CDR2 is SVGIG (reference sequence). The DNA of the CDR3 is TGTGCCTGGAGACGTGGGACTAGCGGGAGCAGCTCCTACAATGAGCAGTTCTTC. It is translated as CAWRRGTSGSSSYNEQFF. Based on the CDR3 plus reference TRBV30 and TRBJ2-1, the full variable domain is SQTIHQWPATLVQPVGSPLSLECTVEGTSNPNLYWYRQAAGRGLQLLFYSVGIGQISSEVPQNLSASRPQDRQFILSSKKLLLSDSGFYLCAWRRGTSGSSSYNEQFFGPGTRLTVL.

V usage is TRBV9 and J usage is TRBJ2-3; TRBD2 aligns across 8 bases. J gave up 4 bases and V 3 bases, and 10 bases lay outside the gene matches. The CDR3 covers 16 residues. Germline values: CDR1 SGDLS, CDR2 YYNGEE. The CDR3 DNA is TGTGCCAGCAGCGCAGAAAAGCGGGAGAGTTCAGATACGCAGTATTTT. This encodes CASSAEKRESSDTQYF.

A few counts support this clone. The CDR3 spells CAWTVGSGGMNTEAFF. The CDR3 coding sequence is TGTGCCTGGACCGTAGGGTCGGGGGGGATGAACACTGAAGCTTTCTTT. The chain uses TRBV30 and TRBJ1-1; maybe TRBD1 (5 bases). The CDR3 is 16 residues long. CDR1 GTSNPN and CDR2 SVGIG come from the germline V gene (reference sequence). Trimming stripped 4 bases from V and 0 bases from J, with 18 bases between. The full variable domain, rest sourced from reference TRBV30 and TRBJ1-1, is SQTIHQWPATLVQPVGSPLSLECTVEGTSNPNLYWYRQAAGRGLQLLFYSVGIGQISSEVPQNLSASRPQDRQFILSSKKLLLSDSGFYLCAWTVGSGGMNTEAFFGQGTRLTVV.

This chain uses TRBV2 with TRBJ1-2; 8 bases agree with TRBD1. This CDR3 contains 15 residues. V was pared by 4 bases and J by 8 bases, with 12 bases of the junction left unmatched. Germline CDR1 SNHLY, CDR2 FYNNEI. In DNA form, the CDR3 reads TGTGCCAGCAGTGTTGGTCAGGGGGCAGTTAACGGCTACACCTTC. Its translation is CASSVGQGAVNGYTF.

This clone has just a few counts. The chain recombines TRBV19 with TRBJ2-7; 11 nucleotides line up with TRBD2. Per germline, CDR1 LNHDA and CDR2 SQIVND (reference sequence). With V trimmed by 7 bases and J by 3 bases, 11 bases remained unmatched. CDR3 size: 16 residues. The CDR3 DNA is TGTGCCAGTAATTCCGGTGGGCTAGCGGGGGGCTACGAGCAGTACTTC. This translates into CASNSGGLAGGYEQYF.

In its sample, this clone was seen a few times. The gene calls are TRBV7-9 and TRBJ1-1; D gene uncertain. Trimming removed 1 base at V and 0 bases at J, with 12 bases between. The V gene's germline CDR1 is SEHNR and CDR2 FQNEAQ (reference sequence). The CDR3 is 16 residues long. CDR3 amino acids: CASSLGSSRMNTEAFF. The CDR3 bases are TGTGCCAGCAGCTTAGGCTCTAGCCGTATGAACACTGAAGCTTTCTTT.